The rows below give T cell receptor beta chains drawn from one sample of a study of blood T cell repertoires in COVID-19. Assay: immunoSEQ multiplex PCR; the TCRdb copy retains only in-frame clones and omits some. This sample carries some 500,000 clones, roughly 90% of them seen once, and the ten largest clones take 1.5% to 2%. Sequencing was done on a sample of PBMCs or T cells enriched from blood (not recorded which). These receptors were collected from a woman aged 40 to 50 who had recovered from COVID-19. Both conserved end residues are part of each CDR3. D genes are given only for firm matches. For some rows the clone size is stated as once, few or many, or as a class when expanded; others skip it.

V	D	length	size	J	DNA	CDR3
TRBV6-5	-	14	-	TRBJ1-3	TGTGCCAGCAGTTACTCGAGAACTGGAAACACCATATATTTT	CASSYSRTGNTIYF
TRBV19	-	17	-	TRBJ1-1	TGTGCCAGTAGTATAGGTGGTGGGTCCACAGGGAATACTGAAGCTTTCTTT	CASSIGGGSTGNTEAFF
TRBV7-8	TRBD1	14	once	TRBJ2-7	TGTGCCAGCAGCCTGGACAGGGCTCGGGGCGAGCAGTACTTC	CASSLDRARGEQYF
TRBV7-9	TRBD1	15	-	TRBJ2-7	TGTGCCAGCAGCTCACCCTACAGGGGAGCCTACGAGCAGTACTTC	CASSSPYRGAYEQYF
TRBV18	TRBD1	16	few	TRBJ1-1	TGTGCCAGCTCATCACTCACGGGACAGCTGAACACTGAAGCTTTCTTT	CASSSLTGQLNTEAFF
TRBV2	-	14	-	TRBJ1-1	TGTGCCAGCAGTTCAAAATCAATGAACACTGAAGCTTTCTTT	CASSSKSMNTEAFF
TRBV3-1/TRBV3-2	-	15	-	TRBJ2-7	TGTGCCAGCAGCCAAGATCCCGGGACTGGCTACGAGCAGTACTTC	CASSQDPGTGYEQYF
TRBV19	-	15	-	TRBJ1-2	TGTGCCAGTAGTATAGTAGACAGGTATAACTATGGCTACACCTTC	CASSIVDRYNYGYTF
TRBV5-4	-	15	-	TRBJ2-3	TGTGCCAGCAGCCCGAAAACCACTAGCACAGATACGCAGTATTTT	CASSPKTTSTDTQYF
TRBV5-1	TRBD2	12	-	TRBJ2-1	TGCGCCAGCAGTTTCGGACTAGATGAGCAGTTCTTC	CASSFGLDEQFF
TRBV29-1	-	14	-	TRBJ2-3	TGCAGCGTCACGGGACACCTTAGCACAGATACGCAGTATTTT	CSVTGHLSTDTQYF
TRBV15	TRBD1	14	once	TRBJ1-5	TGTGCCACCAGCTGGGGACAGTCCAATCAGCCCCAGCATTTT	CATSWGQSNQPQHF
TRBV30	TRBD1	15	few	TRBJ1-2	TGTGCCTGGAGTGCCCAAACAGGGGGTAGCTATGGCTACACCTTC	CAWSAQTGGSYGYTF
TRBV4-2	-	15	-	TRBJ1-2	TGTGCCAGCAGCCAACCTGGGGCCTTCTACTATGGCTACACCTTC	CASSQPGAFYYGYTF
TRBV24-1	TRBD2	16	-	TRBJ2-1	TGTGCCACCAGTGACCAAGCGGGAGGGTCTCCCAATGAGCAGTTCTTC	CATSDQAGGSPNEQFF
TRBV9	-	14	-	TRBJ2-4	TGTGCCAGCAGCGTAGGGCCAGTAGGGGACATTCAGTACTTC	CASSVGPVGDIQYF
TRBV19	-	16	-	TRBJ2-7	TGTGCCAGTAGTATGGGGGCGGCAGACAGCTCCTACGAGCAGTACTTC	CASSMGAADSSYEQYF
TRBV10-2	-	14	-	TRBJ1-3	TGCGCCAGCAGTGTAAGAGCCCGTGGAAACACCATATATTTT	CASSVRARGNTIYF
TRBV18	TRBD1	16	once	TRBJ1-6	TGTGCCAGCTCACCAGGTGCAGGGGGTCGGGATTCACCCCTCCACTTT	CASSPGAGGRDSPLHF
TRBV24-1	-	13	-	TRBJ2-1	TGTGCCACCAGTGATTTCTGGGGGCATGAGCAGTTCTTC	CATSDFWGHEQFF
TRBV20-1	-	11	-	TRBJ2-7	TGCAGTGCTAGGGAGTCCTACGAGCAGTACTTC	CSARESYEQYF
TRBV5-4	-	14	-	TRBJ2-2	TGTGCCAGCAGCTTGGGTCTAGCTGACGGGGAGCTGTTTTTT	CASSLGLADGELFF
TRBV25-1	-	16	-	TRBJ2-5	TGTGCCAGCAGTGAAAGGTTCGGCCAGGGGAGGGGGACCCAGTACTTC	CASSERFGQGRGTQYF
TRBV4-3	TRBD2	18	-	TRBJ2-5	TGCGCCAGCAGCCAAGATTATTGGGTAGGCGGGGGCCAAGAGACCCAGTACTTC	CASSQDYWVGGGQETQYF
TRBV5-1	TRBD1	15	-	TRBJ1-2	TGCGCCAGCAGCCAGGGACAGGCCGCTAACTATGGCTACACCTTC	CASSQGQAANYGYTF
TRBV5-1	-	14	-	TRBJ2-2	TGCGCCAGCAGCTTGTCGTCCAACACCGGGGAGCTGTTTTTT	CASSLSSNTGELFF
TRBV10-3	-	14	-	TRBJ2-3	TGTGCCATCAGTCGGGACTTGCCCCCAGATACGCAGTATTTT	CAISRDLPPDTQYF
TRBV5-6	TRBD2	16	few	TRBJ2-1	TGTGCCAGCAGCTTTTACTCTAGCGGGAGTATCAATGAGCAGTTCTTC	CASSFYSSGSINEQFF
TRBV30	TRBD1	14	-	TRBJ1-5	TGTGCCTGGAGTGTAGGACAGGGGAATCAGCCCCAGCATTTT	CAWSVGQGNQPQHF
TRBV7-2	TRBD2	15	-	TRBJ2-5	TGTGCCAGCAGCCCGACTAGCGGCCTCCAAGAGACCCAGTACTTC	CASSPTSGLQETQYF
TRBV6-1	TRBD1	14	-	TRBJ2-1	TGTGCCAGCAGTGAAGATGGACAGGGTAATGAGCAGTTCTTC	CASSEDGQGNEQFF
TRBV2	TRBD1	12	-	TRBJ2-5	TGTGCCAGCGTAGAGGGGGCAGGTCATCAGTACTTC	CASVEGAGHQYF
TRBV29-1	-	13	-	TRBJ1-5	TGCAGCGTTGCCCGGGGGGTTGATCAGCCCCAGCATTTT	CSVARGVDQPQHF
TRBV5-1	TRBD2	15	-	TRBJ2-7	TGCGCCAGCAGCTCTGGCCGGGCGGGAGTTTACGAGCAGTACTTC	CASSSGRAGVYEQYF
TRBV7-8	TRBD1	15	-	TRBJ1-2	TGTGCCAGCAGCCCTAGTCAGACAGGGAACTATGGCTACACCTTC	CASSPSQTGNYGYTF
TRBV5-4	TRBD2	19	-	TRBJ2-2	TGTGCCAGCAGCGAGCGAACTAGCGGGAGGGCCGCGAACACCGGGGAGCTGTTTTTT	CASSERTSGRAANTGELFF
TRBV4-3	TRBD1	17	-	TRBJ1-1	TGCGCCAGCAGCCAGACCGGGACAGTAAATAGGGACACTGAAGCTTTCTTT	CASSQTGTVNRDTEAFF
TRBV4-2	-	14	once	TRBJ1-4	TGTGCCAGCAGCCAAGATTTCGGACATCAAAAACTGTTTTTT	CASSQDFGHQKLFF
TRBV4-3	-	19	-	TRBJ2-1	TGCGCCAGCAGCCAAGATGATCCGATGGGGCGGAGCTCCTACAATGAGCAGTTCTTC	CASSQDDPMGRSSYNEQFF
TRBV5-4	-	14	-	TRBJ1-1	TGTGCCAGCAGTGTAGACAGCATGAACACTGAAGCTTTCTTT	CASSVDSMNTEAFF
TRBV12-5	-	13	-	TRBJ1-1	TGTGCTAGTGGCCTGACAGTCTACACTGAAGCTTTCTTT	CASGLTVYTEAFF
TRBV19	-	15	-	TRBJ2-2	-	CASTSGHANTGELFF
TRBV6-5	-	15	-	TRBJ2-3	TGTGCCAGCAGTCCATCAGGGTTTTACACAGATACGCAGTATTTT	CASSPSGFYTDTQYF
TRBV3-1/TRBV3-2	-	14	-	TRBJ1-1	TGTGCCAGCAGCCAAGATGGAGGGAACACTGAAGCTTTCTTT	CASSQDGGNTEAFF
TRBV7-2	-	16	once	TRBJ1-4	TGTGCCAGCAGCCAGACTGCAGCGGCAACTAATGAAAAACTGTTTTTT	CASSQTAAATNEKLFF
TRBV7-9	-	13	once	TRBJ1-2	TGTGCCAGCAGCTTAGCGGGGGCGTTGGGCTACACCTTC	CASSLAGALGYTF
TRBV29-1	-	14	-	TRBJ1-1	TGCAGCGCCAGGGCAGGGGAGTTACGGACTGAAGCTTTCTTT	CSARAGELRTEAFF
TRBV29-1	TRBD2	18	once	TRBJ2-1	TGCAGCGTTGTAAAACCCCGACTAGCGGGAGGAGCTGGGAATGAGCAGTTCTTC	CSVVKPRLAGGAGNEQFF
TRBV10-3	-	16	-	TRBJ1-2	TGTGCCACCCATCAGGTGGAACGACAGGCTAAATATGGCTACACCTTC	CATHQVERQAKYGYTF
TRBV7-2	-	12	-	TRBJ1-2	TGTGCCAGCAGCATACAGGGCCATGGCTACACCTTC	CASSIQGHGYTF
TRBV24-1	TRBD2	16	-	TRBJ2-3	TGTGCCACCAGTGAGGTGACTAGCGGGAGGAGGGATACGCAGTATTTT	CATSEVTSGRRDTQYF
TRBV10-3	-	13	once	TRBJ2-7	TGTGCCATCAGGAGCGGACTAACCTACGAGCAGTACTTC	CAIRSGLTYEQYF